This T cell receptor (beta chain) comes out of a study of blood T cell repertoires in COVID-19. Study overall: Whether acute or convalescent, the COVID-19 samples came from the United States, Italy and Spain.

Libraries were prepared by immunoSEQ multiplex PCR; TCRdb keeps only in-frame clonotypes and omits some of them. The data contain nearly 25,000 clones, about four fifths of them singletons. The sample taken for sequencing was peripheral blood. The clonotype originates from a man aged 45-60 years with COVID-19, enrolled during active disease.

DNA of the CDR3: TGTGCCAGCGTTGCAGGGTCCTATAATTCACCCCTCCACTTT. Its translation is CASVAGSYNSPLHF. The chain recombines TRBV3-1 (or the pseudogene TRBV3-2) with TRBJ1-6; weak D call: TRBD1 (5 bases). Trimming pared 8 bases from V and 1 base from J, leaving 9 bases between. From germline, CDR1 is LGHDT and CDR2 YNNKEL (reference sequence). This CDR3 is built from 14 residues.